This TCR beta chain was obtained from a study of blood T cells in healthy people across ages. General study results and limits: In these data, TCR beta diversity tracked strongly with naive T cell percentage.

The junction had 15 bases not matched to a gene; V was cut back by 6 bases and J by 11 bases. CDR1 and CDR2 (germline): SQVTM, ANQGSEA. This CDR3 region has 14 residues. The authors ran a second PCR of roughly 6 to 11 cycles using a sample-barcoded 5' primer and a J-beta primer mix. TCRdb fed the 5' RACE reads into MiXCR, producing one record per CDR3 protein. The table shows fewer than 750,000 distinct CDR3 sequences, with around 52% occurring only once. To note about this clonotype: The antigen is unknown.

The V call is TRBV29-1, the J call TRBJ2-5; 10 nucleotides align to TRBD2. The sequencing input was blood. This clonotype was obtained from a woman older than 75 in good health. Written as DNA, the CDR3 is TGCAGCGTGAAGGGACTAGCGAGTCTCAATGAGCAGTACTTC. It codes for CSVKGLASLNEQYF.